The 29 T cell receptor beta chains in this list originate from one sample, sequenced in a study of Ad26.COV2.S vaccination and SARS-CoV-2 variants (dated by TCRdb to the early 2020s). Library preparation used the immunoSEQ multiplex PCR assay. TCRdb stores this immuneACCESS table with in-frame sequences only. Part of the clones is absent; in the studies checked, under half of the shortfall reflects unresolved V genes, and no reason is known for the rest. For this sample the table gives approximately 340,000 clones, of which approximately 85% were detected only once. 2.5% to 3.5% of the sample rests with the top ten. In light of the paper, this sample's treatment or condition label describes: roughly 18 received Ad26.COV2.S at low or high dose, single or two shots; about 5 received placebo; per-sample allocation not given. For vaccine and placebo recipients, the sequenced repertoires came from samples collected on day 63 after the first injection.

The specimen was peripheral blood, collected in a trial of Ad26.COV2.S vaccine versus placebo. These receptors came from a person between 18 and 65 years old who received the Ad26.COV2.S COVID-19 vaccine or a placebo.

The chain employs TRBV6-2 or TRBV6-3 and TRBJ2-5; D not certain. The CDR3 length is 13 residues. Germline V lookup: CDR1 MNHEY, CDR2 SVGEGT. Trimming shortened V by 0 bases and J by 7 bases, and 9 bases separated the two germline ends. CDR3 sequence: CASSYSGRPTQYF. In DNA form, the CDR3 reads TGTGCCAGCAGTTACTCCGGGCGCCCGACCCAGTACTTC.

A single count supports this clone. CDR3 region: CASSYRDRETQYF. The CDR3 nucleotides read TGTGCCAGCAGTTATAGGGATCGGGAGACCCAGTACTTC. The gene calls are TRBV6-5 and TRBJ2-5; no clear D. CDR1 is MNHEY and CDR2 is SVGAGI in the germline V gene. Trimming took off 3 bases at V and 5 bases at J, with 10 bases between the two ends. The CDR3 runs 13 residues.

The rearrangement links TRBV10-2 to TRBJ1-1; a weak D match, TRBD1 (6 bases). CDR1 is WSHSY and CDR2 is SAAADI in the germline V gene. This CDR3 has 14 residues. V lost 2 bases and J 0 bases, leaving 7 bases between the germline ends. CDR3: CASSEQGMNTEAFF. The CDR3, as DNA: TGCGCCAGCAGTGAGCAGGGGATGAACACTGAAGCTTTCTTT.

This chain joins TRBV12-3 or TRBV12-4 and TRBJ1-2; D gene uncertain. This CDR3 contains 12 residues. With 4 bases removed from V and 4 bases from J, the gap between germline ends came to 7 bases. The CDR3 is CASSWESYGYTF. CDR3 bases: TGTGCCAGCAGTTGGGAGTCCTATGGCTACACCTTC.

Notes on this clone: Distinct nucleotide sequences in the sample also encode this CDR3. The V call is TRBV5-4, the J call TRBJ1-1; 9 bases align to TRBD1. This CDR3 comprises 15 residues. After removal of 3 bases from V and 1 base from J, the junction contained 4 bases not matched to a gene. CDR1 is SGHNT, CDR2 YYREEE, per germline (reference sequence). CDR3 nucleotide sequence: TGTGCCAGCAGCTCCCCGGGACAGGGGAACACTGAAGCTTTCTTT. Protein: CASSSPGQGNTEAFF.

V gene TRBV2 combines with J gene TRBJ2-5, with TRBD1 matching 8 bases. CDR3 length: 15 residues. In germline, CDR1 is SNHLY, CDR2 FYNNEI. The trim removed 4 bases at V and 1 base at J, leaving 5 bases unmatched. For the CDR3, the DNA is TGTGCCAGCAGTGGGACAGGGTCTCCCCAAGAGACCCAGTACTTC. Its translation is CASSGTGSPQETQYF. Complete variable domain (other parts from reference TRBV2 and TRBJ2-5): EPEVTQTPSHQVTQMGQEVILRCVPISNHLYFYWYRQILGQKVEFLVSFYNNEISEKSEIFDDQFSVERPDGSNFTLKIRSTKLEDSAMYFCASSGTGSPQETQYFGPGTRLLVL.

This clone was observed a single time. J is TRBJ2-1 and V is TRBV5-1; D is uncertain. This CDR3 has 13 residues. V lost 7 bases to trimming and J lost 7 bases, with 15 bases between them. The germline V gene has CDR1 SGHRS and CDR2 YFSETQ. Here the CDR3 reads CASLMSAGNEQFF. DNA of the CDR3: TGCGCCAGCCTCATGTCGGCCGGTAATGAGCAGTTCTTC.

The chain links TRBV29-1 to TRBJ2-3; perhaps TRBD2 as D (6 bases). The CDR3 is 12 amino acids. V gave up 4 bases and J gave up 2 bases, with 7 bases separating them. Germline CDR1 is SQVTM and CDR2 is ANQGSEA. In DNA form, the CDR3 reads TGCAGCGTTGGACTAGTCACAGATACGCAGTATTTT. It specifies CSVGLVTDTQYF.

The chain joins TRBV19 to TRBJ1-5, with TRBD1 matching over 7 bases. CDR3 size: 15 residues. The trim removed 5 bases at V and 4 bases at J, leaving 8 bases unmatched. CDR1 and CDR2 from the germline V gene are LNHDA and SQIVND (reference sequence). The CDR3 coding sequence is TGTGCCAGTAGTGCCCGGACAGGATTAAATCAGCCCCAGCATTTT. Protein: CASSARTGLNQPQHF.

J is TRBJ1-6 and V is TRBV5-5; 7 positions agree with TRBD1. CDR3 length: 16 amino acids. Germline-derived CDR1 and CDR2 are SGHKS and YYEKEE (reference sequence). After removal of 4 bases from V and 6 bases from J, the junction contained 10 bases not matched to a gene. In nucleotides, the CDR3 is TGTGCCAGCAGCCCACTGACAGGGTTGGGTAATTCACCCCTCCACTTT. Protein: CASSPLTGLGNSPLHF.

The rearrangement joins TRBV29-1 to TRBJ2-5, with 10 bases fitting TRBD2. The trim removed 4 bases at V and 4 bases at J, leaving 0 bases unmatched. From germline, CDR1 is SQVTM and CDR2 ANQGSEA. The CDR3 covers 12 residues. The DNA of the CDR3 is TGCAGCGTTGGGACTAGCGGAGAGACCCAGTACTTC. As protein: CSVGTSGETQYF.

J is TRBJ2-2 and V is TRBV2; 8 bases align to TRBD2. Trimming took 10 bases from V and 3 from J; bases not matched to a gene: 10. Germline CDR1 SNHLY, CDR2 FYNNEI. The CDR3 has 15 amino acids. The CDR3 loop reads CAIGLARHYTGELFF. The CDR3, as DNA: TGTGCCATCGGACTAGCCCGACATTACACCGGGGAGCTGTTTTTT.

The chain recombines TRBV15 with TRBJ1-4; D gene unclear. There are 16 residues in the CDR3. With 0 bases removed from V and 14 bases from J, the gap between germline ends came to 22 bases. CDR1 is LNHNV, CDR2 YYDKDF, per germline (reference sequence). CDR3 sequence: CATSRDPGDGGGSLFF. DNA for the CDR3: TGTGCCACCAGCAGAGATCCGGGCGACGGCGGAGGATCGCTGTTTTTT. The whole variable domain, filled in from reference TRBV15 and TRBJ1-4, reads DAMVIQNPRYQVTQFGKPVTLSCSQTLNHNVMYWYQQKSSQAPKLLFHYYDKDFNNEADTPDNFQSRRPNTSFCFLDIRSPGLGDTAMYLCATSRDPGDGGGSLFFGSGTQLSVL.

This clone was picked up a small number of times. This rearrangement joins TRBV6-6 to TRBJ1-6; 8 bases fit TRBD1. V shed 2 bases, J shed 7 bases, and the junction held 4 bases outside the gene matches. The germline gives CDR1 MNHNY, CDR2 SVGAGI (reference sequence). CDR3 length equals 15 residues. The CDR3 sequence: CASSYIRGQNSPLHF. DNA for the CDR3: TGTGCCAGCAGTTACATCAGGGGGCAGAATTCACCCCTCCACTTT.

The V call is TRBV11-2, the J call TRBJ2-1; D gene unclear. Germline V lookup: CDR1 SGHAT, CDR2 FQNNGV. Trimming cost V 0 bases and J 15 bases, with 15 bases left between them. The CDR3 has 13 amino acids. CDR3 coding DNA: TGTGCCAGCAGCTTAGATATAACCAGCGTTCGGTTCTTC. Its translation is CASSLDITSVRFF.

This chain links TRBV5-6 with TRBJ2-5; 9 bases map to TRBD2. Germline assignment: CDR1 SGHDT and CDR2 YYEEEE. The CDR3 runs to 16 residues. Trimming cost V 5 bases and J 4 bases; bases outside gene matches: 12. The CDR3 is CASSSTRGGFRETQYF. Here the CDR3 DNA reads TGTGCCAGCAGTTCAACGCGGGGGGGCTTTCGAGAGACCCAGTACTTC.

The J gene is TRBJ2-1, the V gene TRBV7-6; D gene ambiguous. The germline gives CDR1 SGHVS, CDR2 FNYEAQ. The CDR3 is 15 residues long. Trimming removed 2 bases at V and 2 bases at J, with 10 bases between. The CDR3 DNA is TGTGCCAGCAGCTTACGGTACCGTGCCTACAATGAGCAGTTCTTC. Protein sequence: CASSLRYRAYNEQFF.

The genes are TRBV27 and TRBJ2-7; TRBD2 matches 7 bases. Germline CDR1 reads MNHEY; CDR2 reads SMNVEV (reference sequence). Losses at the gene ends were 5 bases for V and 5 bases for J; bases not matched to a gene: 15. This CDR3 spans 16 amino acids. CDR3 coding DNA: TGTGCCAGCAGTAAAGGACTAGTGTACAGCTTAGACGAGCAGTACTTC. It translates to CASSKGLVYSLDEQYF.

The CDR3 loop is CASSLRGIAGTEAFF. CDR3 DNA: TGTGCCAGCAGCTTAAGAGGGATCGCTGGGACTGAAGCTTTCTTT. This chain uses TRBV5-6 with TRBJ1-1; D gene ambiguous. V was pared by 2 bases and J by 5 bases, with 16 bases between. The CDR3 is made up of 15 amino acids. Germline-derived CDR1 and CDR2 are SGHDT and YYEEEE.

This chain links TRBV7-9 with TRBJ1-2, with no clear D. The germline gives CDR1 SEHNR, CDR2 FQNEAQ (reference sequence). The CDR3 runs to 13 residues. V shed 1 base and J shed 3 bases, with 6 bases lying between them. The CDR3 loop reads CASSLDSYYGYTF. CDR3 nucleotide sequence: TGTGCCAGCAGCTTAGACAGTTACTATGGCTACACCTTC.

V is TRBV7-9 and J is TRBJ2-1, with TRBD2 as a possible D gene (6 bases). CDR3 length: 16 residues. V lost 5 bases and J 3 bases, leaving 17 bases between the germline ends. From germline, CDR1 is SEHNR and CDR2 FQNEAQ (reference sequence). CDR3 amino acids: CASSPDYSGFYNEQFF. In DNA form, the CDR3 reads TGTGCCAGCAGCCCCGACTATAGCGGATTCTACAATGAGCAGTTCTTC.

Turning to this clone: In the same sample, other DNA sequences code for this CDR3. The chain joins TRBV18 to TRBJ2-2, with a tentative D call TRBD2 (5 bases). This CDR3 spans 14 amino acids. Trimming shortened V by 1 base and J by 5 bases, and 8 bases separated the two germline ends. The germline V gene encodes CDR1 KGHSH and CDR2 LQKENI. This chain's CDR3 is CASSPLRDTGELFF. The CDR3 DNA follows: TGTGCCAGCTCACCACTTCGGGATACCGGGGAGCTGTTTTTT.

V gene TRBV5-1 combines with J gene TRBJ1-1; 8 bases match TRBD1. V lost 6 bases to trimming and J lost 0 bases; unmatched junction nucleotides: 4. The CDR3 length is 14 residues. CDR1 SGHRS and CDR2 YFSETQ come from the germline V gene. CDR3 bases: TGCGCCAGCACGACAGGGGCCTTGAACACTGAAGCTTTCTTT. Translating it yields CASTTGALNTEAFF.

The chain combines TRBV15 with TRBJ2-2; possibly TRBD2 for D (6 bases). Germline CDR1 reads LNHNV; CDR2 reads YYDKDF (reference sequence). The CDR3 is 15 amino acids. Trimming removed 1 base at V and 6 bases at J, with 12 bases between. The CDR3 region is CATSRVEGTAGELFF. The DNA for the CDR3 is TGTGCCACCAGCAGAGTGGAGGGTACGGCCGGGGAGCTGTTTTTT.

This chain links TRBV5-6 with TRBJ2-7; unclear D gene. The CDR3 covers 13 residues. Germline CDR1 and CDR2: SGHDT and YYEEEE. Trimming removed 1 base at V and 5 bases at J, with 10 bases between. The CDR3 loop is CASSLRGSDEQYF. CDR3 sequence (DNA): TGTGCCAGCAGCTTGAGAGGATCGGACGAGCAGTACTTC.

The chain uses TRBV5-1 and TRBJ2-2; no clear D. V dropped 0 bases and J dropped 6 bases, with 15 bases sitting between them. The CDR3 consists of 16 residues. CDR1 and CDR2 from the germline V gene are SGHRS and YFSETQ. CDR3 DNA sequence: TGCGCCAGCAGCTTGGAGGCAGGCGCCAGTGCCGGGGAGCTGTTTTTT. It is translated as CASSLEAGASAGELFF.

The V call is TRBV6-5, the J call TRBJ2-1; D might be TRBD2 (6 bases). The V end was cut by 8 bases, the J end by 7 bases, with 21 bases between. Germline V gene lookup returns CDR1 MNHEY and CDR2 SVGAGI. This CDR3 has 15 amino acids. The DNA for the CDR3 is TGTGCCAGCGAGGCTGGGGTCTACGGAGGGAATGAGCAGTTCTTC. This encodes CASEAGVYGGNEQFF.

In the case of this clone: One junction end disagrees with the germline gene, perhaps due to a read error. The chain has TRBV30 and TRBJ1-6; D possibly corresponds to TRBD1 (5 bases). CDR1 is GTSNPN and CDR2 is SVGIG in the germline V gene (reference sequence). The CDR3 consists of 15 residues. The CDR3 loop is CALSKPGRYNSPLHF. The CDR3 nucleotides read TGTGCCTTGAGTAAACCGGGACGCTATAATTCACCCCTCCACTTT.

The V and J genes are TRBV7-9 and TRBJ1-2, with 8 bases aligning to TRBD1. With 7 bases clipped from V and 4 bases from J, the junction kept 11 bases outside the gene matches. Germline values: CDR1 SEHNR, CDR2 FQNEAQ (reference sequence). This CDR3 spans 15 amino acids. The CDR3 nucleotides read TGTGCCAGCACCCTGGGACAGGTATTTCCCTATGGCTACACCTTC. It encodes CASTLGQVFPYGYTF.